This T cell receptor beta chain was documented in a study of blood T cell repertoires in COVID-19. Overall study context: From the United States, Italy and Spain came samples of acute and convalescent COVID-19. Sources were T cells, B-cell-depleted T cells, or PBMCs; the material itself was cDNA or gDNA.

With V trimmed by 0 bases and J by 5 bases, 5 bases remained unmatched. This CDR3 is built from 16 residues. Germline CDR1 SGHTA, CDR2 FQGNSA. How the authors handled the data: For nucleated cells, counts were estimated from reference gene primer amplification. Method: immunoSEQ multiplex PCR; TCRdb's copy keeps in-frame clones and lacks some. V, J and clone size reflect that table, while D and trimming were determined from the DNA. The data hold about 64,000 clones, with approximately 91% observed a single time. The TCR was taken from a man between 65 and 80 years old with acute or convalescent COVID-19. Sequences were obtained from peripheral blood. This sequence joins TRBV7-2 and TRBJ2-2, with 8 bases lining up with TRBD2. Here the CDR3 DNA reads TGTGCCAGCAGCTTAGCCGCGGGGGGCAGGACCGGGGAGCTGTTTTTT. This translates into CASSLAAGGRTGELFF.